This TCR beta chain appears in the sequencing data of a study of technical replicates of blood from a few donors. This table comes from immunoSEQ multiplex PCR, and its TCRdb copy is limited to in-frame clones, with some not included. The sample has roughly 70,000 clones, 95% to 97% seen once. The CDR3 consists of 15 residues. V was shortened by 0 bases and J by 6 bases, with 12 bases between the two germline ends. In germline, CDR1 is SGDLS, CDR2 YYNGEE. The gene calls are TRBV9 and TRBJ2-2; D gene ambiguous. The TCR comes from a human donor in good health. Specimen: T cells isolated from PBMCs. CDR3 nucleotide sequence: TGTGCCAGCAGCGTAGGAGGAATCGCGTCCGGGGAGCTGTTTTTT. Its protein is CASSVGGIASGELFF.